The subject of this entry is one T cell receptor beta chain. V lost 0 bases and J lost 4; bases outside the gene matches: 12. CDR1 and CDR2 (germline): LNHNV, YYDKDF (reference sequence). This CDR3 has 17 residues. Here immunoSEQ multiplex PCR was the method, and the copy in TCRdb shows in-frame clones only, minus some. The sample holds 11,000 to 15,000 clones, 82% seen once. This specimen belongs to a study of lymphopenia after photon versus proton radiotherapy. The sequence was obtained from a middle-aged man with gastric cancer. This material consisted of peripheral blood, taken from a patient treated with photon-based radiotherapy. The chain couples TRBV15 to TRBJ2-7; 7 bases align to TRBD2. The CDR3 region has the DNA TGTGCCACCAGCAGAGATAAACGTGGGGGAGGGTCATACGAGCAGTACTTC. Its protein is CATSRDKRGGGSYEQYF. The full variable domain, its missing parts supplied by reference TRBV15 and TRBJ2-7, is DAMVIQNPRYQVTQFGKPVTLSCSQTLNHNVMYWYQQKSSQAPKLLFHYYDKDFNNEADTPDNFQSRRPNTSFCFLDIRSPGLGDTAMYLCATSRDKRGGGSYEQYFGPGTRLTVT.